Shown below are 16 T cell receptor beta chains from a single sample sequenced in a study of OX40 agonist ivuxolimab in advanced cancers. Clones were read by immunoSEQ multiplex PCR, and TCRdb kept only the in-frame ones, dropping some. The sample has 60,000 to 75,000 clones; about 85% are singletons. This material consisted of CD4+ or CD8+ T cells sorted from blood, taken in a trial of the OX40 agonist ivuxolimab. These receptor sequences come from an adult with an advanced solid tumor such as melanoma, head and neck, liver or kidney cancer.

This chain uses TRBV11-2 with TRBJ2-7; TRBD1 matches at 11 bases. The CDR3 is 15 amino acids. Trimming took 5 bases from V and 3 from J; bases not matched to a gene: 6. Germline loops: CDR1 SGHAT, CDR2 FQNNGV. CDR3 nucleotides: TGTGCCAGCAGCAAACCCGGGACAGGGGGCTACGAGCAGTACTTC. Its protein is CASSKPGTGGYEQYF. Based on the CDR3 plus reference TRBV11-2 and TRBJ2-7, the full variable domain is EAGVAQSPRYKIIEKRQSVAFWCNPISGHATLYWYQQILGQGPKLLIQFQNNGVVDDSQLPKDRFSAERLKGVDSTLKIQPAKLEDSAVYLCASSKPGTGGYEQYFGPGTRLTVT.

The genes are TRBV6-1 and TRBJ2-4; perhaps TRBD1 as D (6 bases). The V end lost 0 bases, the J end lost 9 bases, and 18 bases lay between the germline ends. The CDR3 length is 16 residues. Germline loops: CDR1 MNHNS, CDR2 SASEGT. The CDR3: CASSEALPDRPLIQYF. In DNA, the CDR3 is TGTGCCAGCAGTGAAGCGCTTCCGGACAGACCCCTCATTCAGTACTTC.

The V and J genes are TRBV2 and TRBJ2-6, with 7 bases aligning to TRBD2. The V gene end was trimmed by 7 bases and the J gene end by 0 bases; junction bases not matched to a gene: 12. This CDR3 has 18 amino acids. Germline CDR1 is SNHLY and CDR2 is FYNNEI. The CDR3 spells CASTEGLRTSSGANVLTF. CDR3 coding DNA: TGTGCCAGCACCGAGGGACTAAGGACGAGCTCTGGGGCCAACGTCCTGACTTTC. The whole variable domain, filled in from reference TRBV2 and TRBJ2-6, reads EPEVTQTPSHQVTQMGQEVILRCVPISNHLYFYWYRQILGQKVEFLVSFYNNEISEKSEIFDDQFSVERPDGSNFTLKIRSTKLEDSAMYFCASTEGLRTSSGANVLTFGAGSRLTVL.

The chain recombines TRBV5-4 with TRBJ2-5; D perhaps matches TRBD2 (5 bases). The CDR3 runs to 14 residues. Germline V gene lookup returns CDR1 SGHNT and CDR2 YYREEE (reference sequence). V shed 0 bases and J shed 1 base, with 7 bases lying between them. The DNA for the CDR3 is TGTGCCAGCAGCTTGGCCGGGATCCAAGAGACCCAGTACTTC. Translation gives CASSLAGIQETQYF.

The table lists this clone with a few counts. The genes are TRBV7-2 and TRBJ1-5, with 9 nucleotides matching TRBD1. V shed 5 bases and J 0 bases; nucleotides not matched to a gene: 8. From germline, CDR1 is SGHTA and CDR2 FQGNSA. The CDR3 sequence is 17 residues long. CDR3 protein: CASSGGTGFFSNQPQHF. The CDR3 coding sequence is TGTGCCAGCAGCGGCGGGACAGGGTTTTTTAGCAATCAGCCCCAGCATTTT. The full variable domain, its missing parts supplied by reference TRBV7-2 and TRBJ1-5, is GAGVSQSPSNKVTEKGKDVELRCDPISGHTALYWYRQSLGQGLEFLIYFQGNSAPDKSGLPSDRFSAERTGGSVSTLTIQRTQQEDSAVYLCASSGGTGFFSNQPQHFGDGTRLSIL.

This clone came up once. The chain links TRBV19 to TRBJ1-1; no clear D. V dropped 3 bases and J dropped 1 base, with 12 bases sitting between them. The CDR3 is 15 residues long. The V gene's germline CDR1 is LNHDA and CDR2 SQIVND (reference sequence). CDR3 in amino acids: CASSIKRNQNTEAFF. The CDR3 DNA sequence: TGTGCCAGTAGTATTAAAAGAAACCAGAACACTGAAGCTTTCTTT. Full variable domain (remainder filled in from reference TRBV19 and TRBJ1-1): DGGITQSPKYLFRKEGQNVTLSCEQNLNHDAMYWYRQDPGQGLRLIYYSQIVNDFQKGDIAEGYSVSREKKESFPLTVTSAQKNPTAFYLCASSIKRNQNTEAFFGQGTRLTVV.

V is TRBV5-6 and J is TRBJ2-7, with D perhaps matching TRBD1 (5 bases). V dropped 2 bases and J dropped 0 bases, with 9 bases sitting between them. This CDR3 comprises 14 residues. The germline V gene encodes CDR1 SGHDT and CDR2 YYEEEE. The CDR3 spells CASSFERGSYEQYF. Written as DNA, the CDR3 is TGTGCCAGCAGCTTTGAAAGGGGCTCCTACGAGCAGTACTTC.

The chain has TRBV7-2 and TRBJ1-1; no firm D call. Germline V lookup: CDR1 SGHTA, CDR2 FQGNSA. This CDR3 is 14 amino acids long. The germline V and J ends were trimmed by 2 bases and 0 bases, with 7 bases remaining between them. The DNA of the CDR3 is TGTGCCAGCAGCTTAAACGGATTGAACACTGAAGCTTTCTTT. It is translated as CASSLNGLNTEAFF.

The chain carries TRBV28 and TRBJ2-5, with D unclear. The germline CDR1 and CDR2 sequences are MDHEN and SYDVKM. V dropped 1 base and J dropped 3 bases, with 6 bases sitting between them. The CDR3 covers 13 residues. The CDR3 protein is CASSLLGKETQYF. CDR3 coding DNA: TGTGCCAGCAGTTTATTGGGGAAAGAGACCCAGTACTTC.

The CDR3 nucleotides are TGTGCCAGCAGCGCGCGACAGGGTGGAACAGATACGCAGTATTTT. This sequence encodes CASSARQGGTDTQYF. V usage is TRBV11-2 and J usage is TRBJ2-3; 7 bases line up with TRBD1. The length of the CDR3 is 15 residues. Germline CDR1 and CDR2: SGHAT and FQNNGV. V was clipped by 5 bases and J by 3 bases; unmatched bases: 8. The full variable domain, its missing parts supplied by reference TRBV11-2 and TRBJ2-3, is EAGVAQSPRYKIIEKRQSVAFWCNPISGHATLYWYQQILGQGPKLLIQFQNNGVVDDSQLPKDRFSAERLKGVDSTLKIQPAKLEDSAVYLCASSARQGGTDTQYFGPGTRLTVL.

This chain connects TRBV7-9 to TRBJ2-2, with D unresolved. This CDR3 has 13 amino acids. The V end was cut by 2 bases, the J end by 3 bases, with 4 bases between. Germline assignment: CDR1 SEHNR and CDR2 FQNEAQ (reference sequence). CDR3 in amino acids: CASSLQDTGELFF. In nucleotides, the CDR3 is TGTGCCAGCAGCTTACAGGACACCGGGGAGCTGTTTTTT.

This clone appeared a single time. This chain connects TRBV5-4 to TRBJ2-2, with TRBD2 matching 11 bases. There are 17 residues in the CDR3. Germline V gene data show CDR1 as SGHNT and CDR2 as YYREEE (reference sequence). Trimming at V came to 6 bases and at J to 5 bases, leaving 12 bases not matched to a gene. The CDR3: CASTSFSLAGGTGELFF. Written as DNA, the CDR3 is TGTGCCAGCACCAGCTTCAGCCTAGCGGGGGGAACCGGGGAGCTGTTTTTT.

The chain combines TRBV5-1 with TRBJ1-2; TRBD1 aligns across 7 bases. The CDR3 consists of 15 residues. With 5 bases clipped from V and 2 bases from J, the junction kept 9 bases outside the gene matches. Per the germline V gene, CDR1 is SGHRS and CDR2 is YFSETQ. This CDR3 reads CASSTGDLVNYGYTF. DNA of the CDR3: TGCGCCAGCAGTACAGGGGACCTTGTAAACTATGGCTACACCTTC.

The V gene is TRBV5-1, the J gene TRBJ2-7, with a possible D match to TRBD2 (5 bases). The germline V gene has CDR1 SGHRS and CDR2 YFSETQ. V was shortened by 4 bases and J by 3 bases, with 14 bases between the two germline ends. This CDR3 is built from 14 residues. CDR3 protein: CASSPSTNDYEQYF. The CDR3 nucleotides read TGCGCCAGCAGCCCATCGACTAACGACTACGAGCAGTACTTC.

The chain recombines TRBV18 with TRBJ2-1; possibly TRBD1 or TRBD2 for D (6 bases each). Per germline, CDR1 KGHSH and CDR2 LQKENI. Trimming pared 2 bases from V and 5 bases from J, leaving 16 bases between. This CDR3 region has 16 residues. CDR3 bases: TGTGCCAGCTCACCATCGGCCCCGGGGGCGAACAATGAGCAGTTCTTC. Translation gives CASSPSAPGANNEQFF.

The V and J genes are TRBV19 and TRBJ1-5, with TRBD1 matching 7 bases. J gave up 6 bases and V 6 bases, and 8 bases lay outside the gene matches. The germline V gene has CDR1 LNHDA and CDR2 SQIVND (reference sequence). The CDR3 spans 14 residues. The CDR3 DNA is TGTGCCAGTAGCGGGACAGTGGTTGGTCAGCCCCAGCATTTT. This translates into CASSGTVVGQPQHF.